This TCR beta chain was recovered during a study of CD8 T cells in Susac syndrome. As for the study in general: Sequenced Susac syndrome patients included 5 or 6 with clinically active disease and about eight in remission. At the time of blood draw, patients with Susac syndrome were therapy-naive, receiving corticosteroids, or receiving intravenous immunoglobulin alone.

The RNA, about 0.5 to 1 ug, was put through reverse transcription using random hexamers. TCRdb re-derived calls from the immunoSEQ multiplex PCR reads in MiXCR, one entry per CDR3 protein. The table shows around 80,000 distinct CDR3 sequences, with approximately 93% occurring only once. High-throughput TCR beta sequencing covered peripheral CD8+ and CD4+ T cells. The CDR3 is made up of 15 amino acids. V shed 3 bases and J shed 3 bases, with 14 bases lying between them. This receptor was obtained from a human donor with Susac syndrome. Sequenced input: CD8+ T cells from PBMCs. The chain couples TRBV12-3 or TRBV12-4 to TRBJ1-1; no clear D gene. CDR3 amino acids: CASSFWQDPYTEAFF. CDR3 DNA: TGTGCCAGCAGTTTCTGGCAGGACCCTTACACTGAAGCTTTCTTT.